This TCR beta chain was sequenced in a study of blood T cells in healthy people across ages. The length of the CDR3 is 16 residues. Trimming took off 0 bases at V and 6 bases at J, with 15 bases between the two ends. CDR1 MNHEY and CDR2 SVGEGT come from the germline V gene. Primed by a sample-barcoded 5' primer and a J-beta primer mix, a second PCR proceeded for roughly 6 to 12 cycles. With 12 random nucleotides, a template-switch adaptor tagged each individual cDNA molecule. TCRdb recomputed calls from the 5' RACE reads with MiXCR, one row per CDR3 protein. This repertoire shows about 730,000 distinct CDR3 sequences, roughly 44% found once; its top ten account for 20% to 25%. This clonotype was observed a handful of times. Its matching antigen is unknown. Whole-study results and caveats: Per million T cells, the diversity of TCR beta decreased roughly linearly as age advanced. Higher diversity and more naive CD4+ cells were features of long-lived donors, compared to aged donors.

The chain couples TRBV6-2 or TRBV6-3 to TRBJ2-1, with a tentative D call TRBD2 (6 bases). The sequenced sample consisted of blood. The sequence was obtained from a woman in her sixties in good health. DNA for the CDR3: TGTGCCAGCAGTTACTCAGGCGGGACTGTCAGCAATGAGCAGTTCTTC. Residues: CASSYSGGTVSNEQFF.